This passage covers 30 T cell receptor beta chains from one sample sequenced in a study of blood T cell repertoires in COVID-19. Sequencing was performed with immunoSEQ multiplex PCR; in TCRdb, only in-frame clones are kept and a portion is missing. There are about 410,000 clones in the sample; roughly 90% occur only once, and less than 2% lies in the top ten. Sequenced input: PBMCs or T cells enriched from blood (not recorded which). These TCRs come from a woman aged 25-40 years who had recovered from COVID-19.

This clone was detected only once. CDR3 sequence reads: CASSLFGSGTDTQYF. The CDR3 nucleotides are TGCGCCAGCAGCTTGTTCGGGAGCGGCACAGATACGCAGTATTTT. This chain links TRBV5-1 with TRBJ2-3; a possible D gene is TRBD2 (6 bases). CDR3 length: 15 residues. V dropped 1 base and J dropped 1 base, with 10 bases sitting between them. Per the germline V gene, CDR1 is SGHRS and CDR2 is YFSETQ.

CDR3 bases: TGTGCCAGCAGCTTCTTTGAGAGTATGTTAGAAAATCAGCCCCAGCATTTT. This gives the protein CASSFFESMLENQPQHF. The chain joins TRBV7-3 to TRBJ1-5; unclear D gene. The germline gives CDR1 SGHTA, CDR2 FQGTGA. The CDR3 runs 17 residues. V was trimmed by 3 bases and J by 4 bases, leaving 19 bases between them.

The CDR3 bases are TGTGCCAGCAGCCAAGCGGTAAGGGGCACTGAAGCTTTCTTT. Its protein product is CASSQAVRGTEAFF. This chain uses TRBV3-1 (or the pseudogene TRBV3-2) with TRBJ1-1; D is possibly TRBD1 (5 bases). The V and J ends lost 1 base and 4 bases respectively, with 10 bases between them. Germline CDR1 reads LGHDT; CDR2 reads YNNKEL (reference sequence). This CDR3 region has 14 residues.

The rearrangement uses TRBV9 and TRBJ2-7, with 8 bases that match TRBD2. The CDR3 length is 15 residues. The J segment lost 3 bases and the V segment lost 0 bases, leaving 5 bases of the junction unmatched. Germline V gene lookup returns CDR1 SGDLS and CDR2 YYNGEE. The CDR3 spells CASSVERAGVYEQYF. DNA of the CDR3: TGTGCCAGCAGCGTAGAAAGAGCGGGAGTCTACGAGCAGTACTTC.

The chain uses TRBV24-1 and TRBJ2-5, with 10 bases identical to TRBD2. CDR1 is KGHDR and CDR2 is SFDVKD in the germline V gene. The trim removed 10 bases at V and 5 bases at J, leaving 3 bases unmatched. This CDR3 region has 12 residues. CDR3 amino acids: CATSSGGETQYF. DNA of the CDR3: TGTGCCACAAGTAGCGGGGGGGAGACCCAGTACTTC.

This clone appeared once. The chain combines TRBV5-6 with TRBJ2-1, with a weak D call TRBD1 (6 bases). This CDR3 spans 12 amino acids. CDR1 and CDR2 (germline): SGHDT, YYEEEE. V lost 3 bases, J lost 6 bases, and 7 bases lay in between. The CDR3 reads CASSSDSNEQFF. The CDR3 DNA is TGTGCCAGCAGCTCGGACAGCAATGAGCAGTTCTTC.

The chain's CDR3 is CASSYPRTGLAEAFF. The CDR3 nucleotides read TGTGCCAGCAGTTACCCCAGGACAGGGTTGGCTGAAGCTTTCTTT. The rearrangement links TRBV6-2 or TRBV6-3 to TRBJ1-1, with 8 bases that match TRBD1. Germline CDR1 reads MNHEY; CDR2 reads SVGEGT. This CDR3 is built from 15 residues. V dropped 2 bases and J dropped 6; count of bases not matched to a gene: 8.

This rearrangement joins TRBV12-3 or TRBV12-4 to TRBJ1-1; D is uncertain. The CDR3 covers 13 residues. V gave up 3 bases and J gave up 1 base, with 6 bases separating them. This chain's CDR3 is CASSFLRNTEAFF. In nucleotides, the CDR3 is TGTGCCAGCAGTTTCCTCCGGAACACTGAAGCTTTCTTT.

This chain connects TRBV7-2 to TRBJ2-1; 7 positions match TRBD2. The junction had 10 bases not matched to a gene; V was cut back by 1 base and J by 7 bases. There are 16 residues in the CDR3. Germline CDR1 and CDR2: SGHTA and FQGNSA. CDR3 protein: CASSLGSGALGNEQFF. DNA of the CDR3: TGTGCCAGCAGCTTAGGGAGCGGGGCCCTCGGGAATGAGCAGTTCTTC.

The rearrangement uses TRBV7-8 and TRBJ1-4; D call uncertain. Trimming left V 1 base short and J 7 bases short, with 13 bases between. Germline V gene lookup returns CDR1 SGHVS and CDR2 FQNEAQ. CDR3 length equals 15 residues. The CDR3 DNA reads as TGTGCCAGCAGCTTAGGGCGTGAAGTAGCTGAAAAACTGTTTTTT. Translation: CASSLGREVAEKLFF.

J is TRBJ2-3 and V is TRBV10-1; 12 bases line up with TRBD2. V was pared by 3 bases and J by 5 bases, with 0 bases of the junction left unmatched. CDR1 and CDR2 (germline): WNHNN, SYGVQD (reference sequence). The CDR3 extends over 14 amino acids. The CDR3 loop is CASSELAGGDTQYF. CDR3 bases: TGCGCCAGCAGTGAACTAGCGGGAGGAGATACGCAGTATTTT.

The chain links TRBV10-3 to TRBJ2-7, with 8 positions matching TRBD2. Germline CDR1 ENHRY, CDR2 SYGVKD. The CDR3 contains 14 residues. Trimming at V came to 5 bases and at J to 1 base, leaving 4 bases not matched to a gene. The CDR3 spells CAISLTGGSYEQYF. The DNA of the CDR3 is TGTGCCATCAGTTTGACGGGAGGGTCCTACGAGCAGTACTTC.

The chain uses TRBV29-1 and TRBJ2-7; D not certain. Deletions cut 2 bases from V and 2 bases from J, with 10 bases between. Germline loops: CDR1 SQVTM, CDR2 ANQGSEA. This CDR3 has 13 amino acids. The CDR3 bases are TGCAGCGTTGAAAAAGACACCCCCTACGAGCAGTACTTC. Translation: CSVEKDTPYEQYF.

The gene calls are TRBV9 and TRBJ1-1; TRBD1 matches 7 bases. CDR3 length: 15 amino acids. The germline CDR1 and CDR2 sequences are SGDLS and YYNGEE. V trimming: 2 bases; J trimming: 0 bases; junction bases outside the gene matches: 4. CDR3 DNA sequence: TGTGCCAGCAGCGTCGAGGGGGCAATGAACACTGAAGCTTTCTTT. It codes for CASSVEGAMNTEAFF.

This rearrangement joins TRBV3-1 (or the pseudogene TRBV3-2) to TRBJ2-7; perhaps TRBD2 as D (6 bases). Per germline, CDR1 LGHDT and CDR2 YNNKEL (reference sequence). The V gene lost 0 bases and the J gene lost 4 bases, with 28 bases spanning the gap. The CDR3 is 20 residues long. The CDR3 coding sequence is TGTGCCAGCAGCCAAGAGGGAGGCGGGACGGGACGGAGCCTCCGTTACGAGCAGTACTTC. Its translation: CASSQEGGGTGRSLRYEQYF.

V usage is TRBV5-4 and J usage is TRBJ2-1; 7 bases fit TRBD2. Germline-derived CDR1 and CDR2 are SGHNT and YYREEE (reference sequence). The junction had 4 bases not matched to a gene; V was cut back by 4 bases and J by 0 bases. The CDR3 is made up of 15 amino acids. CDR3 nucleotide sequence: TGTGCCAGCAGCCGCGGGGGTCCCTCCTACAATGAGCAGTTCTTC. The encoded protein is CASSRGGPSYNEQFF.

J is TRBJ2-1 and V is TRBV27, with 14 nucleotides matching TRBD2. Unmatched junction bases numbered 13, after V lost 6 bases and J lost 3 bases. CDR1 and CDR2 (germline): MNHEY, SMNVEV (reference sequence). The CDR3 runs to 19 residues. The DNA for the CDR3 is TGTGCCAGCAGGGCCAAACCGGGACTAGCGGGAGAGCTCTACAATGAGCAGTTCTTC. It yields the protein CASRAKPGLAGELYNEQFF.

The chain carries TRBV5-1 and TRBJ1-3; 8 bases match TRBD1. Trimming cost V 1 base and J 5 bases; bases outside gene matches: 5. The CDR3 spans 15 residues. From germline, CDR1 is SGHRS and CDR2 YFSETQ. CDR3 sequence (DNA): TGCGCCAGCAGCTTGAGGCAGGGGGCAAGAAACACCATATATTTT. Its protein is CASSLRQGARNTIYF.

In DNA, the CDR3 is TGTGCCAGCAAAAGGGACACGAATAACTATGGCTACACCTTC. Translation gives CASKRDTNNYGYTF. This chain links TRBV27 with TRBJ1-2, with D maybe TRBD1 (6 bases). This CDR3 is 14 amino acids long. Per germline, CDR1 MNHEY and CDR2 SMNVEV (reference sequence). V gave up 7 bases and J gave up 1 base, with 13 bases separating them.

The chain employs TRBV5-1 and TRBJ2-5, with 7 positions matching TRBD1. CDR3 length: 14 amino acids. Trimming removed 4 bases from V and 2 bases from J; junction bases left unmatched: 5. Germline values: CDR1 SGHRS, CDR2 YFSETQ. This CDR3 reads CASSTGQIQETQYF. The CDR3 nucleotides are TGCGCCAGCAGCACGGGACAGATACAAGAGACCCAGTACTTC.

J is TRBJ2-2 and V is TRBV2, with D perhaps TRBD1 (6 bases). V lost 8 bases, J lost 4 bases, and 14 bases lay in between. CDR1 SNHLY and CDR2 FYNNEI come from the germline V gene. The CDR3 contains 14 residues. For the CDR3, the DNA is TGTGCCAGCCGTCGTGAGGACAGCACCGGGGAGCTGTTTTTT. The encoded protein is CASRREDSTGELFF. The full variable domain, in which reference TRBV2 and TRBJ2-2 provide the parts outside the CDR3, is EPEVTQTPSHQVTQMGQEVILRCVPISNHLYFYWYRQILGQKVEFLVSFYNNEISEKSEIFDDQFSVERPDGSNFTLKIRSTKLEDSAMYFCASRREDSTGELFFGEGSRLTVL.

The V call is TRBV19, the J call TRBJ2-7; a weak D match, TRBD2 (6 bases). V lost 6 bases, J lost 6 bases, and 21 bases lay in between. Germline lookup yields CDR1 LNHDA and CDR2 SQIVND (reference sequence). The length of the CDR3 is 15 residues. The CDR3 DNA reads TGTGCCAGTAGCCGGGCCGGGGCGCCCGGGGGCGAGCAGTACTTC. Its protein product is CASSRAGAPGGEQYF.

The chain uses TRBV5-1 and TRBJ2-2; 13 nucleotides align to TRBD2. J was trimmed by 7 bases and V by 4 bases; bases with no gene match: 7. There are 16 residues in the CDR3. The germline V gene has CDR1 SGHRS and CDR2 YFSETQ. The CDR3 bases are TGCGCCAGCAGCCAGAGGACTAGCGGGGGCCACGGGGAGCTGTTTTTT. Amino acids: CASSQRTSGGHGELFF.

The genes are TRBV5-1 and TRBJ1-1; D gene uncertain. The CDR3 is 14 amino acids. Germline V CDR1 and CDR2: SGHRS, YFSETQ. Trimming stripped 0 bases from V and 4 bases from J, with 10 bases between. The CDR3 reads CASSLEPVSTEAFF. DNA for the CDR3: TGCGCCAGCAGCTTGGAACCGGTTAGCACTGAAGCTTTCTTT. Using reference TRBV5-1 and TRBJ1-1 for the parts outside the CDR3, the full variable domain is KAGVTQTPRYLIKTRGQQVTLSCSPISGHRSVSWYQQTPGQGLQFLFEYFSETQRNKGNFPGRFSGRQFSNSRSEMNVSTLELGDSALYLCASSLEPVSTEAFFGQGTRLTVV.

The V and J genes are TRBV10-3 and TRBJ2-3; TRBD2 agrees at 15 bases. This CDR3 contains 18 residues. J gave up 1 base and V 8 bases, and 10 bases lay outside the gene matches. Germline V CDR1 and CDR2: ENHRY, SYGVKD. The CDR3 loop is CAIGGLAGGPEGTDTQYF. Written as DNA, the CDR3 is TGTGCCATCGGAGGACTAGCGGGAGGGCCTGAGGGCACAGATACGCAGTATTTT.

The genes are TRBV11-2 and TRBJ2-7; the match to TRBD1 covers 8 bases. The CDR3 is made up of 17 amino acids. The V gene's germline CDR1 is SGHAT and CDR2 FQNNGV. V was pared by 5 bases and J by 3 bases, with 15 bases of the junction left unmatched. This chain's CDR3 is CASSPRGGTGGFYEQYF. The CDR3 nucleotides read TGTGCCAGCAGCCCGAGAGGAGGGACAGGAGGTTTCTACGAGCAGTACTTC.

The chain recombines TRBV5-1 with TRBJ1-5; the D is unclear. From germline, CDR1 is SGHRS and CDR2 YFSETQ. The CDR3 runs 15 residues. The V and J ends lost 0 bases and 6 bases respectively, with 13 bases between them. Here the CDR3 reads CASSLGEIAGQPQHF. CDR3 nucleotide sequence: TGCGCCAGCAGCTTGGGGGAAATAGCGGGTCAGCCCCAGCATTTT. Filled out from reference TRBV5-1 and TRBJ1-5, the complete variable domain reads KAGVTQTPRYLIKTRGQQVTLSCSPISGHRSVSWYQQTPGQGLQFLFEYFSETQRNKGNFPGRFSGRQFSNSRSEMNVSTLELGDSALYLCASSLGEIAGQPQHFGDGTRLSIL.

J is TRBJ1-1 and V is TRBV2, with TRBD1 as a possible D gene (5 bases). The germline gives CDR1 SNHLY, CDR2 FYNNEI. Trimming shortened V by 4 bases and J by 7 bases, and 16 bases separated the two germline ends. The CDR3 totals 14 residues. The CDR3 DNA is TGTGCCAGCAGTGGGGGAGGCGGGGCGGTTGAAGCTTTCTTT. Translated, it gives CASSGGGGAVEAFF.

The V call is TRBV10-3, the J call TRBJ2-3, with TRBD2 matching 12 bases. V lost 4 bases, J lost 3 bases, and 8 bases stayed unmatched. The CDR3 sequence is 17 residues long. Per the germline V gene, CDR1 is ENHRY and CDR2 is SYGVKD. CDR3 protein: CAISGTSGKVFTDTQYF. CDR3 bases: TGTGCCATCAGTGGGACTAGCGGGAAAGTTTTTACAGATACGCAGTATTTT.

The V gene is TRBV11-2, the J gene TRBJ2-7; D is possibly TRBD2 (5 bases). This CDR3 has 14 amino acids. V was clipped by 6 bases and J by 2 bases, with 14 bases between them. Germline assignment: CDR1 SGHAT and CDR2 FQNNGV. CDR3 region: CASRAVASPYEQYF. The CDR3 bases are TGTGCCAGCAGAGCGGTCGCGAGCCCCTACGAGCAGTACTTC.